The clone carrying this TCR beta chain was found a few times. What it recognizes is unknown. Germline-derived CDR1 and CDR2 are MNHNS and SASEGT. V gave up 2 bases and J gave up 5 bases, with 13 bases separating them. The CDR3 spans 14 residues. This specimen belongs to a study of vaccination and CD4 T cells after COVID-19. Regarding time point: late sampling 161 to 241 days after vaccination in a few convalescent patients. Treatment indicated: 10-day PBMC culture with coronavirus spike peptide pools or control peptides (ViraFEST assay). Cultured CD4+ T cell DNA was sequenced using the Oncomine TCR Beta short-read assay. TCRdb passed the PCR reads through MiXCR, listing each CDR3 protein once. Seen here are about 22,000 distinct CDR3 sequences, around 46% observed once, and the top ten hold 10% to 15%.

The chain uses TRBV6-1 and TRBJ2-7; tentatively, D is TRBD1 (6 bases). The source material was CD4+ T cells from blood, cultured in vitro, sampled about 7 months after SARS-CoV-2 vaccination. This receptor was identified in a human donor who had recovered from COVID-19. The CDR3 nucleotides are TGTGCCAGCAGTGAATTTGGGGGCATGAACGAGCAGTACTTC. Its translation is CASSEFGGMNEQYF.